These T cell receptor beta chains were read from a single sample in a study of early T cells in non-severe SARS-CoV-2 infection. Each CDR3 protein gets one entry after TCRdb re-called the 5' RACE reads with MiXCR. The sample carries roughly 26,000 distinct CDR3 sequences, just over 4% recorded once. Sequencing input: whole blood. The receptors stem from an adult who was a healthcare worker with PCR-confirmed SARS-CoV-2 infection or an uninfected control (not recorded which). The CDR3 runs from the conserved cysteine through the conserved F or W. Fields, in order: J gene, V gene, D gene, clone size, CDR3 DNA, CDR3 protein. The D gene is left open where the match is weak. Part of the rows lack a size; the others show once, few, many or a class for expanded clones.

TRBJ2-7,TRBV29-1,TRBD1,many,TGCAGCGTAGACAGGGTAATTTCCTACGAGCAGTACTTC,CSVDRVISYEQYF
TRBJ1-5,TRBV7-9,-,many,TGTGCCAGCAGCTTCCTTTTGGCCCAGCATTTT,CASSFLLAQHF
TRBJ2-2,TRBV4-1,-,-,TGCGCCAGCAGCCAAGCCTCCGGCCACACCGGGGAGCTGTTTTTT,CASSQASGHTGELFF
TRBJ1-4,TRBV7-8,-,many,TGTGCCAGCAGCTTAGCCCGCATGGTGTCGAAGGGGGGCCAAAATGAAAAACTGTTTTTT,CASSLARMVSKGGQNEKLFF
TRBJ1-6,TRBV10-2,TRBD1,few,TGCGCCAGCAGTGATTTTCGGCAGGGGGTTAGCAATTCACCCCTCCACTTT,CASSDFRQGVSNSPLHF
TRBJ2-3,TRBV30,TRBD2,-,TGTGCCTGGAGTGTCTCCGGGGAGGGTACGCAGTATTTT,CAWSVSGEGTQYF
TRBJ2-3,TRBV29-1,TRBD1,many,TGCAGCGTTGAAGCACAGGGGGCATCAGATACGCAGTATTTT,CSVEAQGASDTQYF
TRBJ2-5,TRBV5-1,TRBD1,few,TGCGCCAGCAGCTTAGGACAGGTACAAGAGACCCAGTACTTC,CASSLGQVQETQYF
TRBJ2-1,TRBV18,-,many,TGTGCCAGCTCACCACCGGGAACAGTCTCCTACAATGAGCAGTTCTTC,CASSPPGTVSYNEQFF
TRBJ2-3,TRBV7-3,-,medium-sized,TGTGCCAGCAGCTTATTTTATTTGTGGGTCACAGATACGCAGTATTTT,CASSLFYLWVTDTQYF
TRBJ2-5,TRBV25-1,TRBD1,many,TGTGCCAGCAGTGAGTACAGGGGGCCAATGGAGACCCAGTACTTC,CASSEYRGPMETQYF
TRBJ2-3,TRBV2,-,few,TGTGCCAGCAGTGGTCCGGGGGGCAGCGCAGATACGCAGTATTTT,CASSGPGGSADTQYF
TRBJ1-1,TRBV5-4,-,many,TGTGCCAGCAGCCCGGACGGAGGGCTGAACACTGAAGCTTTCTTT,CASSPDGGLNTEAFF
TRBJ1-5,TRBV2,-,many,TGTGCCAGCAGTGAGGGGGGGGCCCTTAGCAATCAGCCCCAGCATTTT,CASSEGGALSNQPQHF
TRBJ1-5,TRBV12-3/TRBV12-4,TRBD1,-,TGTGCCAGCAGTCCGACAGGGAATCAGCCCCAGCATTTT,CASSPTGNQPQHF
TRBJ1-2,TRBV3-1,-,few,TGTGCCAGCAGCCCCCGACGGCCGGATGGCTACACCTTC,CASSPRRPDGYTF
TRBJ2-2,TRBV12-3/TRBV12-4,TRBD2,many,TGTGCCAGCAGTTCCAGCGGGAGAAGAACCGGGGAGCTGTTTTTT,CASSSSGRRTGELFF
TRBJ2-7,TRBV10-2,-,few,TGCGCCAGCAGTATGGACCTCCCCTACGAGCAGTACTTC,CASSMDLPYEQYF
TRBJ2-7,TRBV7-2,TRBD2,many,TGTGCCAGCAGAATGACTAGCGGGAGTAAGTACGAGCAGTACTTC,CASRMTSGSKYEQYF
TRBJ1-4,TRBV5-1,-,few,TGCGCCAGCAGCTGGGGGCGCGGGGCAGGAGATGAAAAACTGTTTTTT,CASSWGRGAGDEKLFF
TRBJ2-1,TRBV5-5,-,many,TGTGCCAGCAGCTGGGGCCAGGCTAGTGAGCAGTTCTTC,CASSWGQASEQFF
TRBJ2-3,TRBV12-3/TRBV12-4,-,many,TGTGCCAGCAGGAAGACAGAGCACTTGTTGTATTTT,CASRKTEHLLYF
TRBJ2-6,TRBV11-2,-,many,TGTGCCAGCAGCCCCTCCAGGGGGGCCAACGTCCTGACTTTC,CASSPSRGANVLTF
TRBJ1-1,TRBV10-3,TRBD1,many,TGTGCCATCAGCCCTACAGGGGGGGACACTGAAGCTTTCTTT,CAISPTGGDTEAFF
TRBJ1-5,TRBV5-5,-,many,TGTGCCAGCAGCTTGATTAATCAGCCCCAGCATTTT,CASSLINQPQHF
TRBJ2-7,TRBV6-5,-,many,TGTGCCAGCAGTTATCAGAAAACCTACGAGCAGTACTTC,CASSYQKTYEQYF
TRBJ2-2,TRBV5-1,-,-,TGCGCCAGCAGCTTGAGTGTTCTGGGGGCTGGCACCGGGGAGCTGTTTTTT,CASSLSVLGAGTGELFF
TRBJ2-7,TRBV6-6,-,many,TGTGCCAGCAGTTACTCGGGACGGGCCTACGAGCAGTACTTC,CASSYSGRAYEQYF
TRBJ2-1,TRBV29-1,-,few,TGCAGCGTTGAACAGGTTTATAAGCTTGAGCAGTTCTTC,CSVEQVYKLEQFF
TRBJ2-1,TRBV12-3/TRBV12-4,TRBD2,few,TGTGCCAGCAGGAGAAGCGGGATGCCCTACAATGAGCAGTTCTTC,CASRRSGMPYNEQFF
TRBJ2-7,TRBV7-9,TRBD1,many,TGTGCCAGCAGCTTAGAAGGGACAGGTGACGAGCAGTACTTC,CASSLEGTGDEQYF
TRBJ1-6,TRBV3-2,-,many,TGTGCCAGCAGCCAAGATTCGGGGACAGGGGTCTCCTATAATTCACCCCTCCACTTT,CASSQDSGTGVSYNSPLHF
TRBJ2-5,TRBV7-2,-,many,TGTGCCAGCAGCTTAGCGGGGAGTGGAAAGACCCAGTACTTC,CASSLAGSGKTQYF
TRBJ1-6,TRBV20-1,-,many,TGCAGTGCTAGACGTACAGGATATAATTCACCCCTCCACTTT,CSARRTGYNSPLHF
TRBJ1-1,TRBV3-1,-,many,TGTGCCAGCAGCCAAGGGGTATCGATGAACACTGAAGCTTTCTTT,CASSQGVSMNTEAFF
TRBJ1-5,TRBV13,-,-,TGTGCCAGCAGCCCCTCAGGTTACAATCAGCCCCAGCATTTT,CASSPSGYNQPQHF
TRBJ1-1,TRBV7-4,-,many,TGTGCCAGCAGCTTACTAGGGGGTTGTGACACTGAAGCTTTCTTT,CASSLLGGCDTEAFF
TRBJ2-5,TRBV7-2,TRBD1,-,TGTGCCAGCAGCCCTACCGGGACAGGGGAGACCCAGTACTTC,CASSPTGTGETQYF
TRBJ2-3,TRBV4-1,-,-,TGCGCCAGCAGCCAAGATCAGGGACCCCGTTTGACGCAGTATTTT,CASSQDQGPRLTQYF
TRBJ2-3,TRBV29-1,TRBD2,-,TGCAGCGTTGACGCGGGAGCGCTAGATACGCAGTATTTT,CSVDAGALDTQYF